The rows below give T cell receptor beta chains drawn from one sample of a study of cytomegalovirus exposure and HLA in healthy donors. Only in-frame clones appear in the TCRdb table, and some are missing; sequencing was by immunoSEQ multiplex PCR. The data show 170,000 or so clones, around 81% seen once. Sequencing was done on a sample of PBMCs. These TCRs come from a young woman in good health and CMV-seropositive. CDR3s leave out the opening cysteine and the closing phenylalanine or tryptophan. D genes are given only for firm matches. Clone size is not always given. Where it is, it says once, few, many or a class for expanded clones.

clone_size: .; v_call: TRBV7-6; d_call: TRBD1; cdr3_aa: ASSLSGQGAGQPQH
clone_size: .; v_call: TRBV14; d_call: .; cdr3_aa: ASSQAMVQSSYEQY
clone_size: many; v_call: TRBV4-1; d_call: .; cdr3_aa: ASSHRDTYYYGYT
clone_size: .; v_call: TRBV9; d_call: .; cdr3_aa: ASSANTQAPGELF
clone_size: .; v_call: TRBV6-1; d_call: TRBD1; cdr3_aa: ASKEGADSPLH
clone_size: .; v_call: TRBV29-1; d_call: TRBD1; cdr3_aa: SVESRQGLDGYT
clone_size: .; v_call: TRBV5-1; d_call: .; cdr3_aa: ASSLDFGQPQH
clone_size: .; v_call: TRBV7-9; d_call: .; cdr3_aa: ASSFGQETQY
clone_size: .; v_call: TRBV6-1; d_call: .; cdr3_aa: ASSKQGRETQY
clone_size: .; v_call: TRBV6-6; d_call: TRBD1; cdr3_aa: ASSYRGPYNEQF
clone_size: once; v_call: TRBV28; d_call: .; cdr3_aa: ASSLVPGWSYGYT
clone_size: .; v_call: TRBV27; d_call: TRBD2; cdr3_aa: ASSGRANQETQY
clone_size: once; v_call: TRBV18; d_call: .; cdr3_aa: ASSRGQQETQY
clone_size: .; v_call: TRBV7-9; d_call: .; cdr3_aa: ASSVSGNTGELF
clone_size: .; v_call: TRBV19; d_call: TRBD1; cdr3_aa: ASSIAGQLYEQY
clone_size: .; v_call: TRBV7-2; d_call: TRBD2; cdr3_aa: ASSFQLAGSGAETQY
clone_size: .; v_call: TRBV5-1; d_call: .; cdr3_aa: ASSPGRIMDNSPLH
clone_size: .; v_call: TRBV6-1; d_call: .; cdr3_aa: ASSVEGSGTDTQY
clone_size: .; v_call: TRBV4-3; d_call: TRBD1; cdr3_aa: ASSHRDRVDEQY
clone_size: .; v_call: TRBV7-2; d_call: TRBD2; cdr3_aa: ASSITSGTSGSDTQY
clone_size: .; v_call: TRBV5-6; d_call: .; cdr3_aa: ASTRGRGDYSNQPQH
clone_size: .; v_call: TRBV5-6; d_call: .; cdr3_aa: ASSLGPRQSNQPQH
clone_size: .; v_call: TRBV7-2; d_call: TRBD2; cdr3_aa: ASSFSAAGGTYEQY
clone_size: .; v_call: TRBV10-3; d_call: .; cdr3_aa: AIRETRNSPLH
clone_size: .; v_call: TRBV10-1; d_call: .; cdr3_aa: ASSVAFQETQY
clone_size: .; v_call: TRBV19; d_call: .; cdr3_aa: ASNDWGDNAGEQF
clone_size: .; v_call: TRBV6-5; d_call: .; cdr3_aa: ASSSGGPYTDTQY
clone_size: .; v_call: TRBV10-2; d_call: .; cdr3_aa: ASSPSAGLGDT
clone_size: once; v_call: TRBV4-1; d_call: .; cdr3_aa: ASSQHGTSADTQY
clone_size: .; v_call: TRBV5-1; d_call: .; cdr3_aa: ASSLGGQLRSYEQY
clone_size: .; v_call: TRBV7-8; d_call: .; cdr3_aa: ASSLATDEAF
clone_size: .; v_call: TRBV4-3; d_call: .; cdr3_aa: ASSQSTSEKLF